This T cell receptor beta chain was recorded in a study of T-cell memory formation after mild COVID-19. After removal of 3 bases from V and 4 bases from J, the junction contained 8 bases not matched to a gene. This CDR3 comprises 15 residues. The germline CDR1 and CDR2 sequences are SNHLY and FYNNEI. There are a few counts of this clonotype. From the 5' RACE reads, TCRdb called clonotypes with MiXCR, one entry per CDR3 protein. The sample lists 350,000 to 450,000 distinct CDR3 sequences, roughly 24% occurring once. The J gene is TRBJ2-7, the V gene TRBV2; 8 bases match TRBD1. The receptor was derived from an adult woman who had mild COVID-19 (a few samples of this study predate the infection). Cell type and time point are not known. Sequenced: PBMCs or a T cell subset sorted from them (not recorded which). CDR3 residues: CASSEGQAPVYEQYF. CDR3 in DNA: TGTGCCAGCAGTGAGGGACAGGCCCCTGTGTACGAGCAGTACTTC.